The next 21 T cell receptor beta chains were all read from a single sample in a study of blood T cell repertoires in COVID-19. Clones were sequenced by immunoSEQ multiplex PCR, and TCRdb holds only the in-frame ones, with some missing. The sample consists of roughly 200,000 clones, about 85% of them appearing once. The sample comprised peripheral blood. The receptors originated from a woman aged 60 to 75 with acute or convalescent COVID-19.

The rearrangement links TRBV5-1 to TRBJ2-4, with 8 bases lining up with TRBD1. Germline trimming cut 5 bases from V and 9 bases from J; bases unmatched to any gene: 4. The germline V gene has CDR1 SGHRS and CDR2 YFSETQ. CDR3 length equals 12 residues. CDR3 in amino acids: CASSGQGGIQYF. The DNA for the CDR3 is TGCGCCAGCAGTGGACAGGGCGGCATTCAGTACTTC.

The DNA for the CDR3 is TGTGCCAGCAGCCCAACAGGGACCTATCCTTCACCCCTCCACTTT. Residues: CASSPTGTYPSPLHF. The V gene is TRBV7-8, the J gene TRBJ1-6; D may be TRBD1 (6 bases). This CDR3 contains 15 residues. Germline V gene sequence: CDR1 SGHVS, CDR2 FQNEAQ. The germline V and J ends were trimmed by 5 bases and 9 bases, with 17 bases remaining between them.

The gene calls are TRBV27 and TRBJ2-1, with unresolved D. The germline gives CDR1 MNHEY, CDR2 SMNVEV (reference sequence). V gave up 6 bases and J gave up 9 bases, with 21 bases separating them. The CDR3 covers 15 residues. This CDR3 reads CASRTGPNRVSEQFF. CDR3 DNA: TGTGCCAGCAGGACTGGCCCTAACCGAGTTAGTGAGCAGTTCTTC.

The chain has TRBV7-8 and TRBJ2-7; TRBD2 matches at 15 bases. The germline gives CDR1 SGHVS, CDR2 FQNEAQ. V was pared by 5 bases and J by 1 base, with 9 bases of the junction left unmatched. CDR3 length: 18 residues. The CDR3 sequence: CASSTSGTSGRSSYEQYV. Written as DNA, the CDR3 is TGTGCCAGCAGCACCTCCGGGACTAGCGGGAGGTCATCCTACGAGCAGTACGTC.

V is TRBV6-6 and J is TRBJ1-4; a weak D match, TRBD1 (6 bases). The CDR3 has 14 amino acids. V was cut by 2 bases and J by 4 bases, with 8 bases left in between. In germline, CDR1 is MNHNY, CDR2 SVGAGI (reference sequence). The CDR3 region is CASSYGQINEKLFF. DNA for the CDR3: TGTGCCAGCAGTTACGGACAGATTAATGAAAAACTGTTTTTT.

The table lists this clone with a few counts. The J gene is TRBJ2-4, the V gene TRBV5-6, with 8 bases lining up with TRBD2. The CDR3 totals 15 residues. The germline gives CDR1 SGHDT, CDR2 YYEEEE. Trimming cost V 4 bases and J 3 bases; bases outside gene matches: 6. Written as DNA, the CDR3 is TGTGCCAGCAGCATCAATAGCGGGAACAAAAACATTCAGTACTTC. It is translated as CASSINSGNKNIQYF.

This chain connects TRBV19 to TRBJ1-6; 8 bases line up with TRBD1. J was trimmed by 6 bases and V by 4 bases; bases with no gene match: 5. This CDR3 spans 15 amino acids. From germline, CDR1 is LNHDA and CDR2 SQIVND (reference sequence). For the CDR3, the DNA is TGTGCCAGTAGTACCGACAGGGGAGGTAATTCACCCCTCCACTTT. Its protein is CASSTDRGGNSPLHF.

This chain links TRBV19 with TRBJ1-3; TRBD1 matches at 7 bases. V lost 5 bases to trimming and J lost 4 bases; unmatched junction nucleotides: 8. Per the germline V gene, CDR1 is LNHDA and CDR2 is SQIVND (reference sequence). The CDR3 extends over 15 amino acids. The CDR3 spells CASSGTTGPGNTIYF. Written as DNA, the CDR3 is TGTGCCAGTAGTGGGACGACAGGGCCAGGAAACACCATATATTTT.

The CDR3 is CASSLNAGSYNEQFF. The CDR3 nucleotides read TGCGCCAGCAGCTTGAACGCAGGCTCCTACAATGAGCAGTTCTTC. The chain has TRBV5-1 and TRBJ2-1, with no clear D. The ends were cut back, 1 base at V and 0 bases at J, with 8 bases in the middle. The CDR3 sequence is 15 residues long. The germline CDR1 and CDR2 sequences are SGHRS and YFSETQ.

This clone was seen a few times. This chain connects TRBV29-1 to TRBJ1-5, with 10 bases matching TRBD1. The germline gives CDR1 SQVTM, CDR2 ANQGSEA. This CDR3 spans 13 amino acids. Losses at the gene ends were 5 bases for V and 9 bases for J; bases not matched to a gene: 7. The CDR3 region is CSVRDRGRGPQHF. The CDR3 region has the DNA TGCAGCGTTCGCGACAGGGGGCGAGGGCCCCAGCATTTT.

The chain links TRBV28 to TRBJ2-7, with TRBD2 matching 10 bases. With V trimmed by 5 bases and J by 4 bases, 8 bases remained unmatched. This CDR3 is built from 15 residues. Per germline, CDR1 MDHEN and CDR2 SYDVKM. Here the CDR3 DNA reads TGTGCCAGCAGTAGGACGAGCGGGAGGGGATACGAGCAGTACTTC. Its translation: CASSRTSGRGYEQYF. The whole variable domain, filled in from reference TRBV28 and TRBJ2-7, reads DVKVTQSSRYLVKRTGEKVFLECVQDMDHENMFWYRQDPGLGLRLIYFSYDVKMKEKGDIPEGYSVSREKKERFSLILESASTNQTSMYLCASSRTSGRGYEQYFGPGTRLTVT.

This clone was recorded once. This chain connects TRBV6-5 to TRBJ2-1; D gene uncertain. V was shortened by 4 bases and J by 6 bases, with 16 bases between the two germline ends. Per germline, CDR1 MNHEY and CDR2 SVGAGI. The CDR3 spans 15 residues. CDR3 coding DNA: TGTGCCAGCAGTTCGATAACGGTCCAGCGCAATGAGCAGTTCTTC. Its translation is CASSSITVQRNEQFF.

This clone occurred once. The chain recombines TRBV7-3 with TRBJ2-2; 15 bases fit TRBD2. V lost 1 base to trimming and J lost 5 bases; unmatched junction nucleotides: 8. CDR3 length: 19 residues. Germline-derived CDR1 and CDR2 are SGHTA and FQGTGA. CDR3 amino acids: CASSLNGLAGGPRTGELFF. For the CDR3, the DNA is TGTGCCAGCAGCTTAAACGGACTAGCGGGAGGGCCAAGGACCGGGGAGCTGTTTTTT.

The chain carries TRBV28 and TRBJ2-7; the match to TRBD2 covers 12 bases. The ends lost 3 bases at V and 4 bases at J; junction bases unmatched: 4. Germline values: CDR1 MDHEN, CDR2 SYDVKM. CDR3 size: 15 residues. CDR3 in amino acids: CASSFTGTSGYEQYF. CDR3 sequence (DNA): TGTGCCAGCAGTTTTACCGGGACTAGCGGGTACGAGCAGTACTTC.

The chain employs TRBV6-5 and TRBJ1-4; 8 bases map to TRBD1. The V and J ends lost 4 bases and 8 bases, in that order; junction bases with no gene match: 6. CDR3 size: 14 residues. The germline gives CDR1 MNHEY, CDR2 SVGAGI. DNA of the CDR3: TGTGCCAGCAGTTCCACAGGGGGAGAGGAAAAACTGTTTTTT. The encoded protein is CASSSTGGEEKLFF.

A word on this clone: Other DNA sequences of this sample code for an identical CDR3. The V call is TRBV24-1, the J call TRBJ2-1; 14 bases match TRBD2. Germline V gene data show CDR1 as KGHDR and CDR2 as SFDVKD. With 4 bases clipped from V and 9 bases from J, the junction kept 7 bases outside the gene matches. The CDR3 sequence is 16 residues long. CDR3 protein: CATSDPGLAGVGEQFF. The CDR3, as DNA: TGTGCCACCAGTGACCCGGGACTAGCGGGAGTTGGTGAGCAGTTCTTC.

V gene TRBV6-5 combines with J gene TRBJ1-2; 7 nucleotides match TRBD1. CDR3 length equals 13 residues. The V gene end was trimmed by 5 bases and the J gene end by 5 bases; junction bases not matched to a gene: 5. Germline CDR1 MNHEY, CDR2 SVGAGI. The CDR3 reads CASSPGTDYGYTF. The CDR3 coding sequence is TGTGCCAGCAGTCCCGGGACAGATTATGGCTACACCTTC.

J is TRBJ2-6 and V is TRBV28; 7 nucleotides agree with TRBD1. The germline gives CDR1 MDHEN, CDR2 SYDVKM. This CDR3 has 18 residues. Losses at the gene ends were 5 bases for V and 0 bases for J; bases not matched to a gene: 10. The CDR3 region has the DNA TGTGCCAGCAGTCCCCACGGACAGGATTTCTCTGGGGCCAACGTCCTGACTTTC. It codes for CASSPHGQDFSGANVLTF.

There are many counts of this clone. The chain combines TRBV28 with TRBJ2-7; 9 nucleotides align to TRBD2. The V and J ends lost 5 bases and 2 bases, in that order; junction bases with no gene match: 7. Germline assignment: CDR1 MDHEN and CDR2 SYDVKM. This CDR3 comprises 15 residues. The CDR3 loop reads CASSPRLAETYEQYF. CDR3 DNA: TGTGCCAGCAGTCCGAGACTAGCGGAGACCTACGAGCAGTACTTC.

The chain has TRBV6-5 and TRBJ1-1; D unclear. The CDR3 consists of 13 residues. Germline-derived CDR1 and CDR2 are MNHEY and SVGAGI. Trimming removed 4 bases from V and 2 bases from J, with 8 bases in between. CDR3 nucleotides: TGTGCCAGCAGTTTAACGAGTAACACTGAAGCTTTCTTT. Its protein product is CASSLTSNTEAFF.

This clone was found once. The J gene is TRBJ1-1, the V gene TRBV10-3; 7 bases match TRBD1. The CDR3 is 13 residues long. The V gene end was trimmed by 10 bases and the J gene end by 5 bases; junction bases not matched to a gene: 10. Germline values: CDR1 ENHRY, CDR2 SYGVKD. The CDR3: CATSATGPTEAFF. The CDR3 coding sequence is TGTGCCACCTCCGCGACAGGGCCAACTGAAGCTTTCTTT.